This is a list of T cell receptor beta chains from one sample in a study of shared clonotypes between healthy human individuals. Produced via immunoSEQ multiplex PCR; TCRdb's table is partial and in-frame only. The repertoire holds approximately 250,000 clones, with approximately 70% as singletons. The material sequenced was memory CD4+ T cells sorted from blood. These receptor sequences come from a man aged 30 to 39 in good health. The CDR3 runs from the conserved cysteine through the conserved F or W. A D gene is named only where the DNA matches it firmly. Clone size is given for some rows only: seen once, a few or many times, or a class if the clone is expanded.

clone_size	d_call	v_call	j_call	cdr3_nt	cdr3_aa
.	.	TRBV9	TRBJ2-2	TGTGCCAGCAGCGTCTTACCCGATGGTGGGGTCACCGGGGAGCTGTTTTTT	CASSVLPDGGVTGELFF
.	.	TRBV19	TRBJ1-1	TGTGCCAGTAGTATAAGGTGGGGTACTGAAGCTTTCTTT	CASSIRWGTEAFF
few	TRBD2	TRBV28	TRBJ2-3	TGTGCCAGCAGTCCGACTAGCGGGAGAAAGGATACGCAGTATTTT	CASSPTSGRKDTQYF
.	TRBD2	TRBV25-1	TRBJ2-3	TGTGCCAGCAGTAACGGGAGGTCGAAGACGCAGTATTTT	CASSNGRSKTQYF
.	.	TRBV19	TRBJ1-2	TGTGCCAGTAGTAAGTCTCGAAAGACCTATGGCTACACCTTC	CASSKSRKTYGYTF
once	TRBD2	TRBV10-2	TRBJ2-7	TGCGCCACCTCTATAGCGGGAGCGACCTACGAGCAGTACTTC	CATSIAGATYEQYF
.	.	TRBV7-2	TRBJ2-7	TGTGCCAGCACCAAAGGGTGGGGGACGGAGCAGTACTTC	CASTKGWGTEQYF
.	.	TRBV14	TRBJ1-4	TGTGCCAGCAGCCAACAGGGGTTTGCTAATGAAAAACTGTTTTTT	CASSQQGFANEKLFF
.	TRBD2	TRBV7-2	TRBJ2-1	TGTGCCAGCCGAACCCCATGGGGAACGGCGGGAGGCTCCTACAATGAGCAGTTCTTC	CASRTPWGTAGGSYNEQFF
.	.	TRBV11-2	TRBJ2-7	TGTGCCAGCAGCACCCAAAACGAGCAGTACTTC	CASSTQNEQYF
.	TRBD2	TRBV20-1	TRBJ2-3	TGCAGTGCGACTAGCGGGAGTACGCAGTATTTT	CSATSGSTQYF
.	.	TRBV29-1	TRBJ2-7	TGCAGCGTGGAACTGCACTCCTACGAGCAGTACTTC	CSVELHSYEQYF
.	TRBD1	TRBV5-6	TRBJ2-3	TGTGCCAGCAGTTGGGACAGGAGCACAGATACGCAGTATTTT	CASSWDRSTDTQYF
.	.	TRBV5-4	TRBJ2-1	TGTGCCAGCAGTCGAATCTCCTACAATGAGCAGTTCTTC	CASSRISYNEQFF
.	.	TRBV15	TRBJ2-7	TGTGCCACCAGCAGAGAGGCAGGGGCCCGGACTTACGAGCAGTACTTC	CATSREAGARTYEQYF
once	TRBD2	TRBV7-8	TRBJ2-7	TGTGCCAGCAGCTTAGTCCGGGGAGGGGCCTACGAGCAGTACTTC	CASSLVRGGAYEQYF
.	TRBD2	TRBV7-8	TRBJ2-7	TGTGCCAGCAGCTCCCCGGTAGCGGGAGGGGCCTACGAGCAGTACTTC	CASSSPVAGGAYEQYF
.	TRBD1	TRBV7-9	TRBJ2-7	TGTGCCAGCAGCTCATATTCCGGGACAGGGGGCGCTAAGTACGAGCAGTACTTC	CASSSYSGTGGAKYEQYF
few	TRBD2	TRBV6-5	TRBJ2-1	TGTGCCAGCAGTTACCCGACTGGCGGGAGGGGGAATGAGCAGTTCTTC	CASSYPTGGRGNEQFF
.	.	TRBV9	TRBJ2-5	TGTGCCAGCAGCCCAGGGCAAAAGGAGACCCAGTACTTC	CASSPGQKETQYF
few	TRBD1	TRBV4-2	TRBJ1-2	TGTGCCAGCAGCCAGGACAGGGGGGACTATGGCTACACCTTC	CASSQDRGDYGYTF
.	.	TRBV7-9	TRBJ2-5	TGTGCCAGCAGCTTAACGAGGGAGACCCAGTACTTC	CASSLTRETQYF
.	.	TRBV7-9	TRBJ2-7	TGTGCCAGCAGCTTTGGAATGAACGAGCAGTACTTC	CASSFGMNEQYF
.	TRBD1	TRBV2	TRBJ2-7	TGTGCCAGCAGCGCATGGGGACAGGGGGCAATCGAGCAGTACTTC	CASSAWGQGAIEQYF
.	.	TRBV6-1	TRBJ2-5	TGTGCCAGCAGTGATCGGAGATTTTTGGAGACCCAGTACTTC	CASSDRRFLETQYF
.	.	TRBV5-8	TRBJ2-4	TGTGCCAGCAGCTTGTTAGAGGACATTCAGTACTTC	CASSLLEDIQYF
.	TRBD2	TRBV28	TRBJ2-7	TGTGCCAGCAGTCTCGAGGCGGGAGCAACTGACGAGCAGTACTTC	CASSLEAGATDEQYF
once	.	TRBV7-8	TRBJ1-1	TGTGCCAGCAGCTTAAGTAGGCAGGGGAGAAAGAACACTGAAGCTTTCTTT	CASSLSRQGRKNTEAFF
few	.	TRBV5-1	TRBJ1-2	TGCGCCAGCAGCTTGGAGGCGGAGGCCTATGGCTACACCTTC	CASSLEAEAYGYTF
.	.	TRBV5-4	TRBJ2-5	TGTGCCAGCAGCTTGGTTCCGGGGGAGACCCAGTACTTC	CASSLVPGETQYF
many	.	TRBV11-2	TRBJ1-3	TGTGCCAGCAGGGACAGCGGAGGGACTGGAAACACCATATATTTT	CASRDSGGTGNTIYF
few	.	TRBV28	TRBJ1-2	TGTGCCAGCAGTTTACTCTCATGGGGTTACAAGCCACCCTATGGCTACACCTTC	CASSLLSWGYKPPYGYTF